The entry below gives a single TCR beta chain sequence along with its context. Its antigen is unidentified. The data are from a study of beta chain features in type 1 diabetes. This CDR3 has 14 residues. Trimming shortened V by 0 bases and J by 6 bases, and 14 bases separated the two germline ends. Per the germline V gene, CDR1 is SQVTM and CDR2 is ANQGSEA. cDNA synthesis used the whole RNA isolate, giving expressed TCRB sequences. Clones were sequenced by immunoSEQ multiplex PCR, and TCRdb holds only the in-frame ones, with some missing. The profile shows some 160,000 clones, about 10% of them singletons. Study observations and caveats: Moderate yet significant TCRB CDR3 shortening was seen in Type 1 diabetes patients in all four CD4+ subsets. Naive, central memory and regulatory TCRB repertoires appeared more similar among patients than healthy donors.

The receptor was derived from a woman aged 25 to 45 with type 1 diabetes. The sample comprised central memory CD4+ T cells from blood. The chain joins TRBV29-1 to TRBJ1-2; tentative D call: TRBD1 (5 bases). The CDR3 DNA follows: TGCAGCGTTGAAGATTCGAGCGGGGCTGATGGCTACACCTTC. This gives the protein CSVEDSSGADGYTF.